The source of this T cell receptor (beta chain) is a study of T-cell reconstitution after alpha-beta-depleted transplantation in children. A TCRbeta library incorporating unique molecular identifiers was prepared. In TCRdb, the PCR reads were re-called with MiXCR into one record per CDR3 protein. The sample has about 500,000 distinct CDR3 sequences; around a third are singletons. CDR1 and CDR2 from the germline V gene are MDHEN and SYDVKM. CDR3 length: 16 residues. Trimming pared 3 bases from V and 2 bases from J, leaving 13 bases between. The material sequenced was PBMCs from the stem cell graft donor, taken from the stem cell graft. The chain has TRBV28 and TRBJ1-4; tentatively, D is TRBD1 (5 bases). The clonotype originates from a human donor who donated a stem cell graft to a child with aplastic anemia. CDR3 bases: TGTGCCAGCAGTTTTACAGGAAGGTCGACTAATGAAAAACTGTTTTTT. Its translation: CASSFTGRSTNEKLFF.